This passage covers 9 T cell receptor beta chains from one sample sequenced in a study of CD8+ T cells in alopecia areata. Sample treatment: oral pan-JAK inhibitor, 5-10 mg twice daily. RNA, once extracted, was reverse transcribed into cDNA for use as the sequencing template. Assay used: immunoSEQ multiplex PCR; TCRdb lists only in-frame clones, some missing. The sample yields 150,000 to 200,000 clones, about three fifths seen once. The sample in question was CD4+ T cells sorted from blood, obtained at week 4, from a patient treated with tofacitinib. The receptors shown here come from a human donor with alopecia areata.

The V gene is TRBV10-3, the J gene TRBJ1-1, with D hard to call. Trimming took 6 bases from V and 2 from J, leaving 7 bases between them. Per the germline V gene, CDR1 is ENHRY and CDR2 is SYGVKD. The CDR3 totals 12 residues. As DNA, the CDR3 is TGTGCCATCAGAGGCGAAAACACTGAAGCTTTCTTT. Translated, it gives CAIRGENTEAFF.

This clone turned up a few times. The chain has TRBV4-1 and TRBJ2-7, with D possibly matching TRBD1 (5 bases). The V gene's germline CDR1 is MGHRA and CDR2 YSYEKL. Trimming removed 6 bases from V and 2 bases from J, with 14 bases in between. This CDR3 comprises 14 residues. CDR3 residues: CASSGPGHTYEQYF. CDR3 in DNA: TGCGCCAGCAGTGGTCCAGGGCACACCTACGAGCAGTACTTC.

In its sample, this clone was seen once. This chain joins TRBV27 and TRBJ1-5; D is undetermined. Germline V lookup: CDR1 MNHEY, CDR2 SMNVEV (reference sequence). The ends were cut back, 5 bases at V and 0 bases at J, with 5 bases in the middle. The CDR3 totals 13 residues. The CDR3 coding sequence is TGTGCCAGCAGTCTCGGTAGCAATCAGCCCCAGCATTTT. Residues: CASSLGSNQPQHF.

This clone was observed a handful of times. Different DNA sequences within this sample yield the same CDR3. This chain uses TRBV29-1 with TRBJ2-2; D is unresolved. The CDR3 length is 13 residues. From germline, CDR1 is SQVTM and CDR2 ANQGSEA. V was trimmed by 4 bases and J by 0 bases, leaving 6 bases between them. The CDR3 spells CSVGHTNTGELFF. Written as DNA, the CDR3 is TGCAGCGTTGGACACACGAACACCGGGGAGCTGTTTTTT.

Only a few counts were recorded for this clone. In nucleotides, the CDR3 is TGTGCCAGCAGGGCAGCGCTAGGAGGCTACACCTTC. Translation: CASRAALGGYTF. The chain carries TRBV6-6 and TRBJ1-2; D remains unclear. The CDR3 covers 12 residues. Trimming pared 6 bases from V and 8 bases from J, leaving 13 bases between. Germline lookup yields CDR1 MNHNY and CDR2 SVGAGI (reference sequence).

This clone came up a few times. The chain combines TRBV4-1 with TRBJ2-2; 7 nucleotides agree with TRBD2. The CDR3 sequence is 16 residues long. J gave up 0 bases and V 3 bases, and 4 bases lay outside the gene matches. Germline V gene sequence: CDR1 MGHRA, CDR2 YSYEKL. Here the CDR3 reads CASSQRGSANTGELFF. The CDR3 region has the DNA TGCGCCAGCAGCCAGCGGGGGAGCGCGAACACCGGGGAGCTGTTTTTT.

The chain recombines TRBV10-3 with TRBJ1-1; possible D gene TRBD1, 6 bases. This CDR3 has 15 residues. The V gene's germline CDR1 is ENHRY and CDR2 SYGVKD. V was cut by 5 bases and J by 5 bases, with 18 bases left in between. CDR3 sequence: CAISQTGGVGTEAFF. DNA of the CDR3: TGTGCCATCAGTCAAACCGGGGGCGTTGGAACTGAAGCTTTCTTT.

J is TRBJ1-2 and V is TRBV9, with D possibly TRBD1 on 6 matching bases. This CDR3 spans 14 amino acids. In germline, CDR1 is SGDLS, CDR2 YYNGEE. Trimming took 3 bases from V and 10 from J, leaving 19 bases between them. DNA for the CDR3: TGTGCCAGCAGCGCCCTCGGGGGCGCGTCCCCCTACACCTTC. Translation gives CASSALGGASPYTF.

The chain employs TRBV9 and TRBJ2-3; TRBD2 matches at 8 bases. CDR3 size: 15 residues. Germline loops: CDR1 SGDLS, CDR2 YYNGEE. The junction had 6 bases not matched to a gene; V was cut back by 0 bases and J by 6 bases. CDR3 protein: CASSVGSSGYDTQYF. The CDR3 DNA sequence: TGTGCCAGCAGCGTAGGATCTAGCGGGTATGATACGCAGTATTTT.